This T cell receptor (beta chain) was profiled in a study of T cells after yellow fever vaccination. Study-level findings and limits: Only a minor proportion of clonotypes was detected across both CD4 and CD8 compartments.

Comment on this clonotype: Antigen specificity is unknown.

TCRdb re-called the 5' RACE reads with MiXCR, one entry per CDR3 protein. Among roughly 400,000 distinct CDR3 sequences listed, about 19% were seen once. The V segment lost 2 bases and the J segment 7 bases; nucleotides outside the gene matches: 4. Germline-derived CDR1 and CDR2 are SGHRS and YFSETQ. The CDR3 has 14 residues. The sequencing used PBMCs, collected before the yellow fever booster vaccination. V and J are TRBV5-1 and TRBJ2-1, with 9 nucleotides matching TRBD2. This TCR derives from a man between 18 and 29 years old who received the YFV17D yellow fever vaccine. CDR3 coding DNA: TGCGCCAGCAGCTTTTTAGCGGGGGTGAATGAGCAGTTCTTC. Amino acids: CASSFLAGVNEQFF.